Following are 25 T cell receptor beta chains from one sample sequenced in a study of cytomegalovirus exposure and HLA in healthy donors. Amplification used 60 Vbeta primers and 13 Jbeta primers. Some clones are missing from TCRdb's copy, which holds only in-frame ones; the method was immunoSEQ multiplex PCR. Of 100,000 to 150,000 clones listed, around 73% were seen once; the top ten hold around 4.8%. Input material: PBMCs. These receptors were obtained from a man between 60 and 75 years old in good health and CMV-seropositive.

This clone was counted once. The V call is TRBV5-4, the J call TRBJ1-6; no definite D call. The V end was cut by 5 bases, the J end by 6 bases, with 9 bases between. CDR1 and CDR2 (germline): SGHNT, YYREEE (reference sequence). This CDR3 has 13 amino acids. In nucleotides, the CDR3 is TGTGCCAGCAGTCGGCGGAGTAATTCACCCCTCCACTTT. It yields the protein CASSRRSNSPLHF. The entire variable domain, with the rest obtained from reference TRBV5-4 and TRBJ1-6, is as follows: ETGVTQSPTHLIKTRGQQVTLRCSSQSGHNTVSWYQQALGQGPQFIFQYYREEENGRGNFPPRFSGLQFPNYSSELNVNALELDDSALYLCASSRRSNSPLHFGNGTRLTVT.

As regards this clone: The junction and the germline gene differ at one end; a read error may be behind it. The chain has TRBV29-1 and TRBJ1-2; a weak D match, TRBD1 (6 bases). The CDR3 contains 11 residues. Germline-derived CDR1 and CDR2 are SQVTM and ANQGSEA. CDR3 sequence reads: CNVEKGGGYTF. In nucleotides, the CDR3 is TGCAACGTTGAAAAGGGGGGGGGCTACACCTTC.

The chain employs TRBV2 and TRBJ1-5; D not certain. This CDR3 has 14 amino acids. Between the trimmed V and J ends, which lost 8 bases and 0 bases, there was a span of 11 bases. Germline CDR1 SNHLY, CDR2 FYNNEI. As DNA, the CDR3 is TGTGCCAGCGGAGTGGAGAATAGCAATCAGCCCCAGCATTTT. Amino acid sequence: CASGVENSNQPQHF.

The rearrangement joins TRBV6-5 to TRBJ1-4; 7 bases map to TRBD1. CDR3 length equals 14 residues. The V gene's germline CDR1 is MNHEY and CDR2 SVGAGI. Trimming cost V 6 bases and J 8 bases; bases outside gene matches: 9. The CDR3 loop reads CASRDRAVGEKLFF. CDR3 nucleotides: TGTGCCAGCAGAGACAGGGCGGTAGGGGAAAAACTGTTTTTT.

This clone was detected only a few times. The chain combines TRBV19 with TRBJ1-2, with 10 bases that match TRBD1. In germline, CDR1 is LNHDA, CDR2 SQIVND (reference sequence). The trim removed 3 bases at V and 5 bases at J, leaving 6 bases unmatched. The CDR3 spans 15 residues. The CDR3 nucleotides are TGTGCCAGTAGTATCATTCAGGGACAGGGGTATGGCTACACCTTC. As protein: CASSIIQGQGYGYTF.

This chain uses TRBV6-1 with TRBJ2-5; 7 positions match TRBD2. The germline V gene has CDR1 MNHNS and CDR2 SASEGT. With 1 base clipped from V and 2 bases from J, the junction kept 7 bases outside the gene matches. CDR3 size: 16 residues. The DNA for the CDR3 is TGTGCCAGCAGTGAAGGCTGGGCTAGCGGACAAGAGACCCAGTACTTC. Its protein is CASSEGWASGQETQYF.

The chain links TRBV18 to TRBJ1-4, with 7 bases fitting TRBD1. V trimming: 6 bases; J trimming: 6 bases; junction bases outside the gene matches: 4. Per the germline V gene, CDR1 is KGHSH and CDR2 is LQKENI. The CDR3 loop spans 13 amino acids. CDR3 DNA sequence: TGTGCCAGCTCTAGAGGGACAGATGAAAAACTGTTTTTT. Protein product: CASSRGTDEKLFF.

J is TRBJ2-3 and V is TRBV7-3; D is unresolved. Trimming cost V 1 base and J 6 bases, with 11 bases left between them. The CDR3 has 14 amino acids. Germline CDR1 and CDR2: SGHTA and FQGTGA. CDR3 DNA sequence: TGTGCCAGCAGCTTAAGTTCGGTTTCTGATACGCAGTATTTT. It encodes CASSLSSVSDTQYF.

The rearrangement links TRBV18 to TRBJ2-1; 12 bases are a match to TRBD2. J gave up 7 bases and V 0 bases, and 7 bases lay outside the gene matches. The CDR3 has 17 amino acids. Germline V gene sequence: CDR1 KGHSH, CDR2 LQKENI. The CDR3 DNA reads as TGTGCCAGCTCACCACCGTCTAGCGGGGGGGTTATAAATGAGCAGTTCTTC. Its translation is CASSPPSSGGVINEQFF.

The V and J genes are TRBV11-2 and TRBJ2-7; no definite D call. The CDR3 extends over 10 amino acids. Germline V lookup: CDR1 SGHAT, CDR2 FQNNGV. The ends were cut back, 6 bases at V and 3 bases at J, with 3 bases in the middle. The CDR3 loop is CASSSYEQYF. In nucleotides, the CDR3 is TGTGCCAGCAGTAGCTACGAGCAGTACTTC.

In this sample, this clone turned up once. This chain links TRBV18 with TRBJ1-6; D call uncertain. Germline values: CDR1 KGHSH, CDR2 LQKENI. The V end lost 2 bases, the J end lost 14 bases, and 10 bases lay between the germline ends. The CDR3 contains 12 residues. The CDR3 loop reads CASSPNREALHF. Here the CDR3 DNA reads TGTGCCAGCTCACCAAATCGAGAGGCCCTCCACTTT.

V gene TRBV29-1 combines with J gene TRBJ1-1; TRBD1 is a possible D gene (5 bases). The length of the CDR3 is 13 residues. V shed 6 bases and J shed 1 base, with 12 bases lying between them. Germline CDR1 reads SQVTM; CDR2 reads ANQGSEA. This chain's CDR3 is CSVGRRGNTEAFF. CDR3 nucleotide sequence: TGCAGCGTAGGCCGAAGGGGGAACACTGAAGCTTTCTTT.

This clone was found once. V gene TRBV7-3 combines with J gene TRBJ2-1; 10 nucleotides align to TRBD2. Germline loops: CDR1 SGHTA, CDR2 FQGTGA. CDR3 length: 15 amino acids. J was trimmed by 4 bases and V by 5 bases; bases with no gene match: 5. The chain's CDR3 is CASSPLAGEYNEQFF. The CDR3 bases are TGTGCCAGCAGCCCCCTAGCGGGAGAGTACAATGAGCAGTTCTTC. The variable domain in full, with the rest retrieved from reference TRBV7-3 and TRBJ2-1, is GAGVSQTPSNKVTEKGKYVELRCDPISGHTALYWYRQSLGQGPEFLIYFQGTGAADDSGLPNDRFFAVRPEGSVSTLKIQRTERGDSAVYLCASSPLAGEYNEQFFGPGTRLTVL.

The rearrangement uses TRBV7-8 and TRBJ2-7; D is possibly TRBD2 (6 bases). V shed 4 bases and J shed 2 bases, with 18 bases lying between them. Germline CDR1 SGHVS, CDR2 FQNEAQ. The CDR3 covers 16 residues. CDR3 DNA sequence: TGTGCCAGCAGCTCCCTTGGGCGGGACGAACCCTACGAGCAGTACTTC. Encoded protein: CASSSLGRDEPYEQYF.

This chain connects TRBV9 to TRBJ1-3, with D perhaps matching TRBD1 (5 bases). V was trimmed by 3 bases and J by 0 bases, leaving 10 bases between them. This CDR3 has 15 amino acids. Per the germline V gene, CDR1 is SGDLS and CDR2 is YYNGEE. The CDR3, as DNA: TGTGCCAGCAGCGCCATGACAGACTCTGGAAACACCATATATTTT. The encoded protein is CASSAMTDSGNTIYF.

The chain couples TRBV30 to TRBJ2-5; D remains ambiguous. The DNA end favors TRBJ2-7, so the J call may be wrong. Germline CDR1 GTSNPN, CDR2 SVGIG (reference sequence). The CDR3 runs 12 residues. In DNA, the CDR3 is TGTGCCTGGAGTTCCCGTTATTACGAGCAGTACTTC. Protein: CAWSSRYYEQYF.

The genes are TRBV7-9 and TRBJ2-2; 9 bases line up with TRBD1. CDR1 SEHNR and CDR2 FQNEAQ come from the germline V gene (reference sequence). This CDR3 has 17 residues. The trim removed 4 bases at V and 1 base at J, leaving 7 bases unmatched. CDR3: CASSSGGGQGNTGELFF. The CDR3 DNA is TGTGCCAGCAGCTCCGGAGGGGGACAGGGGAACACCGGGGAGCTGTTTTTT.

The CDR3 DNA sequence: TGTGCCAGCACAGGGACACAACCCTACGAGCAGTACTTC. The encoded protein is CASTGTQPYEQYF. J is TRBJ2-7 and V is TRBV28; tentatively, D is TRBD1 (6 bases). Trimming cost V 7 bases and J 2 bases, with 12 bases left between them. CDR1 is MDHEN and CDR2 is SYDVKM in the germline V gene. This CDR3 is 13 amino acids long.

DNA for the CDR3: TGTGCCACCAGCAGAGCCCCGGGACTTCTCCAAGAGACCCAGTACTTC. It is translated as CATSRAPGLLQETQYF. This chain uses TRBV15 with TRBJ2-5, with D perhaps TRBD2 (6 bases). This CDR3 comprises 16 residues. Germline CDR1 and CDR2: LNHNV and YYDKDF (reference sequence). The V gene lost 1 base and the J gene lost 1 base, with 13 bases spanning the gap.

This chain joins TRBV6-6 and TRBJ2-1, with TRBD1 matching 9 bases. The CDR3 extends over 14 amino acids. V was pared by 6 bases and J by 9 bases, with 9 bases of the junction left unmatched. Germline V gene data show CDR1 as MNHNY and CDR2 as SVGAGI (reference sequence). The CDR3 reads CASRSGTGWGEQFF. CDR3 sequence (DNA): TGTGCCAGCAGGTCCGGGACAGGGTGGGGTGAGCAGTTCTTC.

The DNA of the CDR3 is TGTGCCATCAGTGACTGGTTATCTACGAACACTGAAGCTTTCTTT. It is translated as CAISDWLSTNTEAFF. V is TRBV10-3 and J is TRBJ1-1; D not resolved. The germline V gene encodes CDR1 ENHRY and CDR2 SYGVKD. The CDR3 is 15 residues long. Trimming shortened V by 3 bases and J by 1 base, and 12 bases separated the two germline ends.

The CDR3 here is CASSPSTGPSRPNTEAFF. The DNA of the CDR3 is TGCGCCAGCAGCCCCTCGACAGGGCCATCAAGACCAAACACTGAAGCTTTCTTT. The chain uses TRBV5-1 and TRBJ1-1; 7 bases are a match to TRBD1. Germline V lookup: CDR1 SGHRS, CDR2 YFSETQ. With V trimmed by 4 bases and J by 2 bases, 17 bases remained unmatched. The CDR3 totals 18 residues. The full variable domain, completed using reference TRBV5-1 and TRBJ1-1, is KAGVTQTPRYLIKTRGQQVTLSCSPISGHRSVSWYQQTPGQGLQFLFEYFSETQRNKGNFPGRFSGRQFSNSRSEMNVSTLELGDSALYLCASSPSTGPSRPNTEAFFGQGTRLTVV.

This clone was detected only a few times. The genes are TRBV28 and TRBJ2-3; TRBD2 matches at 7 bases. CDR1 and CDR2 (germline): MDHEN, SYDVKM. The CDR3 runs 19 residues. With 6 bases clipped from V and 0 bases from J, the junction kept 18 bases outside the gene matches. The CDR3 DNA reads TGTGCCAGCAGGGGGGGGGTAGGAAGTGGGGCCTCTAGCACAGATACGCAGTATTTT. Translation gives CASRGGVGSGASSTDTQYF.

This clone was counted only a few times. The chain uses TRBV6-4 and TRBJ2-2; 7 bases are shared with TRBD2. The CDR3 is 15 residues long. CDR1 and CDR2 from the germline V gene are MRHNA and SNTAGT. With 7 bases clipped from V and 5 bases from J, the junction kept 10 bases outside the gene matches. The CDR3 loop reads CASTARAGDTGELFF. The CDR3 coding sequence is TGTGCCAGCACTGCTCGGGCGGGGGATACCGGGGAGCTGTTTTTT.

The chain joins TRBV28 to TRBJ1-1; D not resolved. Germline assignment: CDR1 MDHEN and CDR2 SYDVKM. Trimming pared 8 bases from V and 12 bases from J, leaving 13 bases between. The CDR3 consists of 10 residues. The CDR3 loop reads CASGRVRTFF. CDR3 nucleotide sequence: TGTGCCAGCGGGAGGGTCCGGACTTTCTTT.